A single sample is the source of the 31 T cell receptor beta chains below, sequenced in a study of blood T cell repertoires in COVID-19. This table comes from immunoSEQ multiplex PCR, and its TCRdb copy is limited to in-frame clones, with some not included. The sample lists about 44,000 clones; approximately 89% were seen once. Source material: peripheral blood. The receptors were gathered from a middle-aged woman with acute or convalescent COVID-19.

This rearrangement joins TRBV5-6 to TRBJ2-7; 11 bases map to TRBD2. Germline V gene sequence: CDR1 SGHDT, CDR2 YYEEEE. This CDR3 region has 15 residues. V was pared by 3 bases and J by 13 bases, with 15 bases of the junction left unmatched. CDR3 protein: CASSSTSGGNLRSYF. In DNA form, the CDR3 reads TGTGCCAGCAGCTCAACTAGCGGGGGTAATCTACGAAGTTACTTC. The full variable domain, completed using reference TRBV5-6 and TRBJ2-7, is DAGVTQSPTHLIKTRGQQVTLRCSPKSGHDTVSWYQQALGQGPQFIFQYYEEEERQRGNFPDRFSGHQFPNYSSELNVNALLLGDSALYLCASSSTSGGNLRSYFGPGTRLTVT.

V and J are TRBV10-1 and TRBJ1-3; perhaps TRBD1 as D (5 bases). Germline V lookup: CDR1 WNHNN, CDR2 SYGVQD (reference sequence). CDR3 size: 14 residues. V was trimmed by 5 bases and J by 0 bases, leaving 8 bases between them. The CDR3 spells CASSTGSSGNTIYF. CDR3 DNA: TGCGCCAGCAGTACAGGCAGCTCTGGAAACACCATATATTTT.

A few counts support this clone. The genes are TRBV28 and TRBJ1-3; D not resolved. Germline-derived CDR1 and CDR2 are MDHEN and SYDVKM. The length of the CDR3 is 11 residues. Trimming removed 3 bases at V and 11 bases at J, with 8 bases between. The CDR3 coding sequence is TGTGCCAGCAGTTTTGCGGGAGCCATATATTTT. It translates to CASSFAGAIYF.

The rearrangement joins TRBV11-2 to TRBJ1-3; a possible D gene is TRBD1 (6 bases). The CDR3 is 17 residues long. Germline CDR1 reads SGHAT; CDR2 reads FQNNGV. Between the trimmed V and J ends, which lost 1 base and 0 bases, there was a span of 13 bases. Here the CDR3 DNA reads TGTGCCAGCAGCTTAGTTGGTGGACAGCCCTCTGGAAACACCATATATTTT. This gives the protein CASSLVGGQPSGNTIYF.

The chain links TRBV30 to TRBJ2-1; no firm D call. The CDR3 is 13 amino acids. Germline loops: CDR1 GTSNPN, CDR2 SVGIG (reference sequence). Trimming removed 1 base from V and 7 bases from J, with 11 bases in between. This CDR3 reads CAWSAALDNEQFF. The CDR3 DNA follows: TGTGCCTGGAGTGCCGCCCTAGATAATGAGCAGTTCTTC.

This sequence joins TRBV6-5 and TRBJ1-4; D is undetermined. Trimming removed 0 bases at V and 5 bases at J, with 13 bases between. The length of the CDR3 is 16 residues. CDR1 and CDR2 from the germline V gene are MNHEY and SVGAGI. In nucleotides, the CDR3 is TGTGCCAGCAGTTACTCGTGGTCAGAGGTGAATGAAAAACTGTTTTTT. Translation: CASSYSWSEVNEKLFF.

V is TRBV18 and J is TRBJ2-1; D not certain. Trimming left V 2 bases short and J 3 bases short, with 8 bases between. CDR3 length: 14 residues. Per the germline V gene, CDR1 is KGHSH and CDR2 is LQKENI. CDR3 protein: CASSPELVYNEQFF. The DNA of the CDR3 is TGTGCCAGCTCACCAGAGCTAGTCTACAATGAGCAGTTCTTC.

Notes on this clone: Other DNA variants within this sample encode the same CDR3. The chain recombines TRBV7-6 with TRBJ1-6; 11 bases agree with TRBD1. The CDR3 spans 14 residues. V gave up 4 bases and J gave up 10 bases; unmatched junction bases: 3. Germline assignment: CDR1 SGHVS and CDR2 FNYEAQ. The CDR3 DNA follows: TGTGCCAGCAGCTCGGACAGGGGGCTATCACCCCTCCACTTT. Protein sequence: CASSSDRGLSPLHF.

The CDR3 spells CASSSQYLQASNEKLFF. Here the CDR3 DNA reads TGTGCCAGCAGCTCCCAATATCTACAGGCGAGTAATGAAAAACTGTTTTTT. The V gene is TRBV7-9, the J gene TRBJ1-4, with D perhaps matching TRBD1 (5 bases). Germline values: CDR1 SEHNR, CDR2 FQNEAQ (reference sequence). The CDR3 has 17 residues. V was pared by 4 bases and J by 4 bases, with 19 bases between.

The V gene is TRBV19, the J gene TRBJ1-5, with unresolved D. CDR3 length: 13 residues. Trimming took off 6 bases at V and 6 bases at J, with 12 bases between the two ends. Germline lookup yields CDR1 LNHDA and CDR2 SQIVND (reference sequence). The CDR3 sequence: CASSGDPTQPQHF. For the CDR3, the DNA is TGTGCCAGTAGCGGGGATCCGACTCAGCCCCAGCATTTT. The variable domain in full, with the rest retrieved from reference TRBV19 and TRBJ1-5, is DGGITQSPKYLFRKEGQNVTLSCEQNLNHDAMYWYRQDPGQGLRLIYYSQIVNDFQKGDIAEGYSVSREKKESFPLTVTSAQKNPTAFYLCASSGDPTQPQHFGDGTRLSIL.

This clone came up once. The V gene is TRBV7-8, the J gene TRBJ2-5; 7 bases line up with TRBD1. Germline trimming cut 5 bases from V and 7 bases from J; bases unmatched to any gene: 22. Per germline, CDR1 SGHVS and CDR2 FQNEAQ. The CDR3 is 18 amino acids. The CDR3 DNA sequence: TGTGCCAGCAGCCTACAATGGGACAGCCCCACCCGCCGTCCGACCCAGTACTTC. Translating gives CASSLQWDSPTRRPTQYF.

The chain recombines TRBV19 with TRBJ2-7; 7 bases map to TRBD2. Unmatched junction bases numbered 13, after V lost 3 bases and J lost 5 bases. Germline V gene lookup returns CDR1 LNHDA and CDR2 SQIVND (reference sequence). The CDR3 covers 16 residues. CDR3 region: CASSIGGGSLGDEQYF. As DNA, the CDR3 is TGTGCCAGTAGTATCGGTGGCGGGAGTCTAGGGGACGAGCAGTACTTC.

The CDR3 region is CASSSTGTGGRSSYNEQFF. The CDR3 nucleotides are TGTGCCAGCAGTTCAACCGGGACAGGGGGCCGAAGCTCCTACAATGAGCAGTTCTTC. The chain couples TRBV6-2 or TRBV6-3 to TRBJ2-1; 12 nucleotides align to TRBD1. Trimming cost V 4 bases and J 0 bases; bases outside gene matches: 10. CDR3 length equals 19 residues. Germline V gives CDR1 MNHEY, CDR2 SVGEGT.

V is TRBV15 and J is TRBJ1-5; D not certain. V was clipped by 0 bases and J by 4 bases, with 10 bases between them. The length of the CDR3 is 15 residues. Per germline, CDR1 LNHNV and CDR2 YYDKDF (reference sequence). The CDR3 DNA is TGTGCCACCAGCAGAGATTATGGCGGTAATCAGCCCCAGCATTTT. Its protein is CATSRDYGGNQPQHF.

This CDR3 is CASRRGNSGNYGYTF. CDR3 nucleotides: TGTGCCAGCAGAAGGGGGAACTCTGGGAACTATGGCTACACCTTC. The chain joins TRBV6-5 to TRBJ1-2, with D possibly TRBD1 on 6 matching bases. Germline V gene sequence: CDR1 MNHEY, CDR2 SVGAGI. The CDR3 totals 15 residues. V lost 6 bases and J 2 bases, leaving 16 bases between the germline ends.

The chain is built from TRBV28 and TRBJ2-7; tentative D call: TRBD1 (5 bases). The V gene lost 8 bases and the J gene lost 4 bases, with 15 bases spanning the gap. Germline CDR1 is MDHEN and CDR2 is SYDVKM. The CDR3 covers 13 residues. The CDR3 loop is CASVGQEGYEQYF. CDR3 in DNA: TGTGCCAGCGTGGGGCAGGAAGGTTACGAGCAGTACTTC.

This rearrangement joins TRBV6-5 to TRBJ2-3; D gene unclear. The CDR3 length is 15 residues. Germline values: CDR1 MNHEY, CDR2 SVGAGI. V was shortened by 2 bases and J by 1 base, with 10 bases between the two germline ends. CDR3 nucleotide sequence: TGTGCCAGCAGTTACGAACCCTCAGGCACAGATACGCAGTATTTT. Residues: CASSYEPSGTDTQYF.

DNA for the CDR3: TGCGCCAGCAGCCAAGGCGGGCCGGGTGAAGCTTTCTTT. Encoded protein: CASSQGGPGEAFF. This chain uses TRBV4-3 with TRBJ1-1; D is undetermined. CDR3 length equals 13 residues. Trimming shortened V by 1 base and J by 7 bases, and 10 bases separated the two germline ends. In germline, CDR1 is LGHNA, CDR2 YSLEER.

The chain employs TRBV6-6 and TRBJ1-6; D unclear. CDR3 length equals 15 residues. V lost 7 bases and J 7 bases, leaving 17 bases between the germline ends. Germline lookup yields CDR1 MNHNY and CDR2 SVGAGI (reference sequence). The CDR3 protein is CASTQFGSSNSPLHF. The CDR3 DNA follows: TGTGCCAGCACCCAGTTTGGCAGTTCCAATTCACCCCTCCACTTT.

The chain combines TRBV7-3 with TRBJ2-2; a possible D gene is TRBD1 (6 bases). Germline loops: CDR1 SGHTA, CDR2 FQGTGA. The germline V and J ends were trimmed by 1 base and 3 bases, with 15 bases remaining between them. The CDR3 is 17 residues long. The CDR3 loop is CASSLSSFTGYTGELFF. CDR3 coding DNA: TGTGCCAGCAGCTTAAGTAGTTTCACAGGGTACACCGGGGAGCTGTTTTTT. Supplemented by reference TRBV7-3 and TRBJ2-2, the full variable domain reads GAGVSQTPSNKVTEKGKYVELRCDPISGHTALYWYRQSLGQGPEFLIYFQGTGAADDSGLPNDRFFAVRPEGSVSTLKIQRTERGDSAVYLCASSLSSFTGYTGELFFGEGSRLTVL.

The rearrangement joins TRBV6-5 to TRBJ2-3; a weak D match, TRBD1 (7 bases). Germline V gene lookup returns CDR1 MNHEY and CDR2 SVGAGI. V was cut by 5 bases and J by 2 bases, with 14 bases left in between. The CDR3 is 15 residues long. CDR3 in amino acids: CASSTLRGDTDTQYF. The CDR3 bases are TGTGCCAGCAGTACACTCAGGGGGGACACAGATACGCAGTATTTT.

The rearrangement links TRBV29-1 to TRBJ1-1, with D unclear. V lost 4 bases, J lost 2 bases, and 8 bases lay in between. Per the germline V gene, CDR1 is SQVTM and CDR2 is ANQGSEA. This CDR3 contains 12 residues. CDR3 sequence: CSVGYDNTEAFF. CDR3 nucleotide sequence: TGCAGCGTTGGCTATGATAACACTGAAGCTTTCTTT.

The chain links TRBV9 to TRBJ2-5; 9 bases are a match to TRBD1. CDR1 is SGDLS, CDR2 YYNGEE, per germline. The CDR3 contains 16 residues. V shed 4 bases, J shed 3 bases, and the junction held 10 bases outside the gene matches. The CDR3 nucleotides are TGTGCCAGCAGCCCACCCCCAGGACAGGGGAAAGAGACCCAGTACTTC. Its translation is CASSPPPGQGKETQYF. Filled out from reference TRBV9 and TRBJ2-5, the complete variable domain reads DSGVTQTPKHLITATGQRVTLRCSPRSGDLSVYWYQQSLDQGLQFLIQYYNGEERAKGNILERFSAQQFPDLHSELNLSSLELGDSALYFCASSPPPGQGKETQYFGPGTRLLVL.

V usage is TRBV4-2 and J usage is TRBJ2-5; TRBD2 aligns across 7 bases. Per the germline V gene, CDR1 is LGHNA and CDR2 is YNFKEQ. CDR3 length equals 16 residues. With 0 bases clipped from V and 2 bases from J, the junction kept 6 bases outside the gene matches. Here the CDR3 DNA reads TGTGCCAGCAGCCAAGATGGGGGGGGGTCTCAAGAGACCCAGTACTTC. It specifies CASSQDGGGSQETQYF.

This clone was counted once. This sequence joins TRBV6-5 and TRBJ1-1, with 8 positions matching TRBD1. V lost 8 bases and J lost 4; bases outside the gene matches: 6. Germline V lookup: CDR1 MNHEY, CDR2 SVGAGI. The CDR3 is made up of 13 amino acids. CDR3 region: CASETGAGTEAFF. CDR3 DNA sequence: TGTGCCAGCGAGACAGGGGCGGGCACTGAAGCTTTCTTT.

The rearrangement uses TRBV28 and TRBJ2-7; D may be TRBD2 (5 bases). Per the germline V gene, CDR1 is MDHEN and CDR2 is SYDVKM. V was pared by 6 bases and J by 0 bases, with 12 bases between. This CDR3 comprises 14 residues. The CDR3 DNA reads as TGTGCCAGCAGCCCGGGGAAAAGCTCCTACGAGCAGTACTTC. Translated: CASSPGKSSYEQYF.

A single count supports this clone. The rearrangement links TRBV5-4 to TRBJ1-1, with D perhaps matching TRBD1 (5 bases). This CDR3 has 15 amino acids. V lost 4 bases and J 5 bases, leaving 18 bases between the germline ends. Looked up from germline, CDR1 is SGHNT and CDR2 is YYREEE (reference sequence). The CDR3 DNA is TGTGCCAGCAGCCTCGGGCCGGGGGAGGGGACTGAAGCTTTCTTT. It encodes CASSLGPGEGTEAFF.

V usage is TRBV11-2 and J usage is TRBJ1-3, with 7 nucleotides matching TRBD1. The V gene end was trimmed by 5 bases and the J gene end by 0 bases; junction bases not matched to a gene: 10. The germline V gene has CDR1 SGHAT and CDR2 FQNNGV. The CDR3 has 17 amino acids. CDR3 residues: CASSKEGAASSGNTIYF. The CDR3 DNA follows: TGTGCCAGCAGCAAAGAGGGGGCAGCGAGCTCTGGAAACACCATATATTTT.

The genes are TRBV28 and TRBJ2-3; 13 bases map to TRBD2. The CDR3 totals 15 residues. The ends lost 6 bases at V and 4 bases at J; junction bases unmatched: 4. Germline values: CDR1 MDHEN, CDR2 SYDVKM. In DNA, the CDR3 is TGTGCCAGCAGGGCCGGGACTAGCGGGGCAGATACGCAGTATTTT. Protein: CASRAGTSGADTQYF.

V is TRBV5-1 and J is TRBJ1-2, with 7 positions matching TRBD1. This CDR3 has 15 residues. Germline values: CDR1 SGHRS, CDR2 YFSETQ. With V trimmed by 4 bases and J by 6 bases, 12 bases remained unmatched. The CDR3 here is CASSGDSGRTDGYTF. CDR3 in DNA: TGCGCCAGCAGCGGGGACAGTGGTCGAACGGATGGCTACACCTTC.

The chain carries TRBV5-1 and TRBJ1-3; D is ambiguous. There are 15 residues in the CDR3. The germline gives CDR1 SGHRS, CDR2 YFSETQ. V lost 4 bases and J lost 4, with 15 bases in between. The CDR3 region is CASSPQSGGGNTIYF. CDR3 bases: TGCGCCAGCAGCCCCCAATCCGGAGGCGGAAACACCATATATTTT.